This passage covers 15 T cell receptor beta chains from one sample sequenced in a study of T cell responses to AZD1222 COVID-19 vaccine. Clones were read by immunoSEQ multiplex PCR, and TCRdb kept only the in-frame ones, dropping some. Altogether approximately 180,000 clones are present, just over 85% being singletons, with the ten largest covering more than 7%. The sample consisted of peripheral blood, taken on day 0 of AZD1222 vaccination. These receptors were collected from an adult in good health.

The CDR3 sequence: CAGLRRAFF. In nucleotides, the CDR3 is TGTGCCGGCCTTCGGCGGGCTTTCTTT. The chain carries TRBV13 and TRBJ1-1, with unresolved D. Looked up from germline, CDR1 is PRHDT and CDR2 is FYEKMQ (reference sequence). The length of the CDR3 is 9 residues. The ends were cut back, 11 bases at V and 11 bases at J, with 12 bases in the middle.

In DNA, the CDR3 is TGTGCCAGTAGTACGACTACCGCCACAGATACGCAGTATTTT. Protein: CASSTTTATDTQYF. This chain joins TRBV19 and TRBJ2-3; possible D gene TRBD2, 5 bases. The V end was cut by 4 bases, the J end by 2 bases, with 10 bases between. This CDR3 region has 14 residues. Germline CDR1 and CDR2: LNHDA and SQIVND (reference sequence).

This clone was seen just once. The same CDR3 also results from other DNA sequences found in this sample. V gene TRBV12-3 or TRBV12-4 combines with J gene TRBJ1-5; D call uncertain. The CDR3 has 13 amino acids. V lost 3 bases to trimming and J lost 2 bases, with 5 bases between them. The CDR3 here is CASSLAGNQPQHF. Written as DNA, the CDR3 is TGTGCCAGCAGTTTGGCCGGCAATCAGCCCCAGCATTTT.

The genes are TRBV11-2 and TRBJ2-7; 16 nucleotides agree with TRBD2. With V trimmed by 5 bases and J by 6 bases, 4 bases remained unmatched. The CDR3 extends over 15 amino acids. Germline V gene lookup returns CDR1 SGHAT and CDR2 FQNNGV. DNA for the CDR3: TGTGCCAGCAGCCCGGGACTAGCGGGGGGGATCGAGCAGTACTTC. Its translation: CASSPGLAGGIEQYF.

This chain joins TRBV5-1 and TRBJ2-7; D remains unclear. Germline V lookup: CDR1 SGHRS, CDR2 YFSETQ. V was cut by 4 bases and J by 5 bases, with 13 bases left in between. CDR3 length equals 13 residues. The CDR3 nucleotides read TGCGCCAGCAGCGGTCCCGCCGCAAACGAGCAGTACTTC. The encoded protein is CASSGPAANEQYF.

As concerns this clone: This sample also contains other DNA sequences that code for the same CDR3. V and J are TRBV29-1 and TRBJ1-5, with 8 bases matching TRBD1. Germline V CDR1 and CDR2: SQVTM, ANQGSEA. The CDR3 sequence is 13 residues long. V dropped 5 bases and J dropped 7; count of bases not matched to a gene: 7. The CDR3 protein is CSVSDRANQPQHF. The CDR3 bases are TGCAGCGTTTCGGACAGGGCGAACCAGCCCCAGCATTTT. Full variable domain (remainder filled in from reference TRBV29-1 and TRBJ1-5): SAVISQKPSRDICQRGTSLTIQCQVDSQVTMMFWYRQQPGQSLTLIATANQGSEATYESGFVIDKFPISRPNLTFSTLTVSNMSPEDSSIYLCSVSDRANQPQHFGDGTRLSIL.

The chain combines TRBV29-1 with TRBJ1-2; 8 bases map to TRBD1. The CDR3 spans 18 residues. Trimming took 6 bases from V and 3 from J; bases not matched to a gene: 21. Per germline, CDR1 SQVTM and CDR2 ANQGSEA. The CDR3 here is CSVINWELVDREDYGYTF. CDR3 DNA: TGCAGCGTCATAAACTGGGAATTAGTGGACAGGGAGGACTATGGCTACACCTTC. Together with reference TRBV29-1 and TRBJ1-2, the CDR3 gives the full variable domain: SAVISQKPSRDICQRGTSLTIQCQVDSQVTMMFWYRQQPGQSLTLIATANQGSEATYESGFVIDKFPISRPNLTFSTLTVSNMSPEDSSIYLCSVINWELVDREDYGYTFGSGTRLTVV.

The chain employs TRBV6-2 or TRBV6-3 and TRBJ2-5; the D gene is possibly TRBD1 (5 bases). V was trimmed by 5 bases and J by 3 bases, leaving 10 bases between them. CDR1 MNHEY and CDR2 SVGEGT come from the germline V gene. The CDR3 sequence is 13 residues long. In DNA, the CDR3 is TGTGCCAGCAGTCCAGGGTGGGAAGAGACCCAGTACTTC. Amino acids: CASSPGWEETQYF.

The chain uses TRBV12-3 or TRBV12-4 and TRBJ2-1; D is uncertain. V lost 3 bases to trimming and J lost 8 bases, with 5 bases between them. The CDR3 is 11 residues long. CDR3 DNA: TGTGCCAGCAGTTTGGGCTATGAGCAGTTCTTC. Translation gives CASSLGYEQFF.

CDR3 loop: CASRGQGYTDTQYF. The CDR3 nucleotides read TGTGCCAGCAGGGGACAGGGGTACACAGATACGCAGTATTTT. The chain links TRBV6-5 to TRBJ2-3, with 10 nucleotides matching TRBD1. Per germline, CDR1 MNHEY and CDR2 SVGAGI. The junction had 2 bases not matched to a gene; V was cut back by 6 bases and J by 2 bases. CDR3 size: 14 residues.

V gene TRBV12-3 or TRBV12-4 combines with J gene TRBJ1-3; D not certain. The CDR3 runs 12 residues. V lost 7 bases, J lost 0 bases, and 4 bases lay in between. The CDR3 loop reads CASTFSGNTIYF. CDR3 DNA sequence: TGTGCCAGCACCTTCTCTGGAAACACCATATATTTT.

CDR3 nucleotide sequence: TGTGCCAGCAGCCTCTGGACTAGCGGGCCGGGAACACAAGAGACCCAGTACTTC. Translation gives CASSLWTSGPGTQETQYF. The chain has TRBV7-8 and TRBJ2-5, with TRBD2 matching over 11 bases. The CDR3 is 18 residues long. V lost 5 bases to trimming and J lost 2 bases; unmatched junction nucleotides: 13. The V gene's germline CDR1 is SGHVS and CDR2 FQNEAQ.

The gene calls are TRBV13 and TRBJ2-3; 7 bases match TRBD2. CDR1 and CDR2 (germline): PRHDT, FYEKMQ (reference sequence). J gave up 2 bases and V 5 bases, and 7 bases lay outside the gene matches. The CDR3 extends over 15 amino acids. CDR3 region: CASSNRAGSTDTQYF. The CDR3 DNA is TGTGCCAGCAGCAACCGAGCGGGATCCACAGATACGCAGTATTTT.

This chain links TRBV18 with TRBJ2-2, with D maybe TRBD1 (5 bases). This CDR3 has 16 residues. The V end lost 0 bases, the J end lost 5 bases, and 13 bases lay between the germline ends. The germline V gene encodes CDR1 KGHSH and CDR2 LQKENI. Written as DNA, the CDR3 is TGTGCCAGCTCACCACCGGAAGGGGTGAAGACCGGGGAGCTGTTTTTT. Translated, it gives CASSPPEGVKTGELFF.

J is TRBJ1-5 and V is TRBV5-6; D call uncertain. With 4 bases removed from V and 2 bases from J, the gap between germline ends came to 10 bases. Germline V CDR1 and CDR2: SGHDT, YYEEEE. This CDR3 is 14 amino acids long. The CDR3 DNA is TGTGCCAGCAGCCAGACACGCGGCAATCAGCCCCAGCATTTT. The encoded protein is CASSQTRGNQPQHF.